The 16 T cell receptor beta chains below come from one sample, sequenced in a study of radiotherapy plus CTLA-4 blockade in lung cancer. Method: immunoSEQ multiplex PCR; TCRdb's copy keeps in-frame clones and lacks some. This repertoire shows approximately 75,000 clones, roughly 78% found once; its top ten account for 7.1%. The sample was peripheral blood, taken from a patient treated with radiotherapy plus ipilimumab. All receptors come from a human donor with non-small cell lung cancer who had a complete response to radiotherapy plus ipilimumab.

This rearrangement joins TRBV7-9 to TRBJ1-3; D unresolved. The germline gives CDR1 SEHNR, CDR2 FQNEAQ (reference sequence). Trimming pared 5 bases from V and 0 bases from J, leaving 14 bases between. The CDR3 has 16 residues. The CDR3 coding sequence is TGTGCCAGCAGCCCCCCACGGGTCGCCTCTGGAAACACCATATATTTT. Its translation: CASSPPRVASGNTIYF.

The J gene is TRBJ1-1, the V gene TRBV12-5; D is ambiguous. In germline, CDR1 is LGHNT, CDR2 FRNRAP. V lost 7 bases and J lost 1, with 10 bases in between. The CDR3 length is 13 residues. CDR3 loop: CASALWGNTEAFF. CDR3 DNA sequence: TGTGCTAGTGCCCTCTGGGGGAACACTGAAGCTTTCTTT.

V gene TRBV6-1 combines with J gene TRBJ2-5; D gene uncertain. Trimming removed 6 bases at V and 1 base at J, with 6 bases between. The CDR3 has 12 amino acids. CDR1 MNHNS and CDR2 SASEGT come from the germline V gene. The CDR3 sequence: CASSELQETQYF. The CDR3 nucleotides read TGTGCCAGCAGCGAACTCCAAGAGACCCAGTACTTC.

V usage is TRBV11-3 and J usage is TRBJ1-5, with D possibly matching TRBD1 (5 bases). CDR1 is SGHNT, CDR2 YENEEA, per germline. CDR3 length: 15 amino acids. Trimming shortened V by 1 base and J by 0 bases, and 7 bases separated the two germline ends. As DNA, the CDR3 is TGTGCCAGCAGCTTAGGGGGCTATAGCAATCAGCCCCAGCATTTT. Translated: CASSLGGYSNQPQHF.

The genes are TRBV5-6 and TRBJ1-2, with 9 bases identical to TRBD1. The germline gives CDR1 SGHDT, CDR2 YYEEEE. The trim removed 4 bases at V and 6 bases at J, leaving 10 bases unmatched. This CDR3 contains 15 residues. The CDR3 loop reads CASSPGQGYHDGYTF. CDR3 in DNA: TGTGCCAGCAGCCCCGGACAGGGGTATCATGATGGCTACACCTTC. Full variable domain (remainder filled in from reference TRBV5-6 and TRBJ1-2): DAGVTQSPTHLIKTRGQQVTLRCSPKSGHDTVSWYQQALGQGPQFIFQYYEEEERQRGNFPDRFSGHQFPNYSSELNVNALLLGDSALYLCASSPGQGYHDGYTFGSGTRLTVV.

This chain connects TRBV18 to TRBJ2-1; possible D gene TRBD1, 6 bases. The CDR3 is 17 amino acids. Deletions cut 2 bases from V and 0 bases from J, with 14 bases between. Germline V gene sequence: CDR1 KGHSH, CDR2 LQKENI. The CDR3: CASSPFYRVSSYNEQFF. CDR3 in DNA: TGTGCCAGCTCACCATTTTACAGGGTGAGCTCCTACAATGAGCAGTTCTTC.

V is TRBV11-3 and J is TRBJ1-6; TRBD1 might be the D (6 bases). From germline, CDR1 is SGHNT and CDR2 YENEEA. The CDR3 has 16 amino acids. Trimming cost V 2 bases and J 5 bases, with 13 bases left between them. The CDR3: CASSLISGAHNSPLHF. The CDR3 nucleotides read TGTGCCAGCAGCTTAATTTCGGGGGCACATAATTCACCCCTCCACTTT.

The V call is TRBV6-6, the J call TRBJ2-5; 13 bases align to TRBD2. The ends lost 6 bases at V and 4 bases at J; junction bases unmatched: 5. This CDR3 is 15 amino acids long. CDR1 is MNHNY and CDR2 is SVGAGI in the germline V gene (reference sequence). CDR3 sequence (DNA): TGTGCCAGCAGATCCGGGACTAGCGGGATAGAGACCCAGTACTTC. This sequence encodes CASRSGTSGIETQYF.

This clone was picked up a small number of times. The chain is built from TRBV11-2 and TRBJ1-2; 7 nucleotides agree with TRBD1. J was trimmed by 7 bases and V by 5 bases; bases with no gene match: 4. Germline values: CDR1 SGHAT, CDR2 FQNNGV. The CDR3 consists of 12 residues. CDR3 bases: TGTGCCAGCAGCCCAGACAGGGTTGGCTACACCTTC. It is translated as CASSPDRVGYTF.

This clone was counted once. The DNA of the CDR3 is TGTGCCAGCAGTCCCCAATACGGGGACAGAGACTACGAGCAGTACTTC. This gives the protein CASSPQYGDRDYEQYF. This sequence joins TRBV27 and TRBJ2-7; 7 bases fit TRBD1. This CDR3 is 16 amino acids long. The trim removed 5 bases at V and 3 bases at J, leaving 13 bases unmatched. Germline-derived CDR1 and CDR2 are MNHEY and SMNVEV (reference sequence).

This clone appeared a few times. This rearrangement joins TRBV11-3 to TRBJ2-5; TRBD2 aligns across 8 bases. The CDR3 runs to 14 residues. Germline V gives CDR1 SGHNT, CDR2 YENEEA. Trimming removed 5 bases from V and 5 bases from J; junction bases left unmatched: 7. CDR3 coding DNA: TGTGCCAGCAGCAGTCGGACGGGAGGGGAGACCCAGTACTTC. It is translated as CASSSRTGGETQYF.

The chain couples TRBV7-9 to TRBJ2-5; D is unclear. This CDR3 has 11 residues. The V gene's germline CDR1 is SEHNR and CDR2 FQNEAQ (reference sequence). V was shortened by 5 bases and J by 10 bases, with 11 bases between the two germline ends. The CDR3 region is CASSGVESQYF. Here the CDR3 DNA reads TGTGCCAGCAGCGGAGTAGAAAGCCAGTACTTC.

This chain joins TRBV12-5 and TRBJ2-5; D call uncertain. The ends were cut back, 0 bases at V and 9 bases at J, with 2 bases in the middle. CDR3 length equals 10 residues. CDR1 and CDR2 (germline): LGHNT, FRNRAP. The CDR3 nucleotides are TGTGCTAGTGGTTTGGTACCCCAGTACTTC. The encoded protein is CASGLVPQYF.

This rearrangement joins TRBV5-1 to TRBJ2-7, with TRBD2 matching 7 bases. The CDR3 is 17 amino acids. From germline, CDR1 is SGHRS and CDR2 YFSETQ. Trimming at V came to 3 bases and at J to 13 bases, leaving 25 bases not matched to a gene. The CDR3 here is CASSSPPLGGGSCKRYV. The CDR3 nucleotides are TGCGCCAGCAGCTCCCCCCCCCTAGGTGGCGGGAGCTGTAAACGCTACGTC.

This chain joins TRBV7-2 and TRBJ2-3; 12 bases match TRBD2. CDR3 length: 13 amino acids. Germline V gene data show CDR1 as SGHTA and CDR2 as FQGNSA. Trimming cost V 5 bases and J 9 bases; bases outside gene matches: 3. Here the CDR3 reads CASSVGLAGTQYF. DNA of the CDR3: TGTGCCAGCAGCGTCGGACTAGCGGGAACGCAGTATTTT.

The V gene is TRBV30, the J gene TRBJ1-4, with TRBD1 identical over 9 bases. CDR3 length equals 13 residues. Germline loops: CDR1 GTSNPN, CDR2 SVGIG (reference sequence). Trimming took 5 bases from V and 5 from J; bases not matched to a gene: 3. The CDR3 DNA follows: TGTGCCTGGCAGACAGGGGGAAATGAAAAACTGTTTTTT. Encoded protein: CAWQTGGNEKLFF.